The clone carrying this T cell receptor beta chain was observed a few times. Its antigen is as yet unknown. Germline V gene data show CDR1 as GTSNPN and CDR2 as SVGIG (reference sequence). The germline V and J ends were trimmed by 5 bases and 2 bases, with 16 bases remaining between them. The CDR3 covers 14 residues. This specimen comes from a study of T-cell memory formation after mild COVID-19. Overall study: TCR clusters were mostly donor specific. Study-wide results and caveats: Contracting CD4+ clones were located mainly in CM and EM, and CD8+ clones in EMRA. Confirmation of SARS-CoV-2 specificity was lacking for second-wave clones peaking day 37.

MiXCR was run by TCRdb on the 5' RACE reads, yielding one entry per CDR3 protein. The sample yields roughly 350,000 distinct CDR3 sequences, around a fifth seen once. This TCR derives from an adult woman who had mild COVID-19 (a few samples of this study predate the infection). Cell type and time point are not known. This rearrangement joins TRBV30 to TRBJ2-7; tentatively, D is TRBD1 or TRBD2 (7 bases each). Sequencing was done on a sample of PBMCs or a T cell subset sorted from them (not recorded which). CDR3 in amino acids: CAWGGDRTPYEQYF. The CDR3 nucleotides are TGTGCCTGGGGGGGGGACAGAACCCCCTACGAGCAGTACTTC.